A single T cell receptor (beta chain) is shown here with its context. Its target is unknown. The data derive from a study of cytotoxic CD8 clonotypes in ibrutinib-treated CLL. Study as a whole: Results showed approximately 25 partial and 2 complete responses; following median approximately 73 months, approximately 15 remained remitted, about 12 advanced.

Clones were read by immunoSEQ multiplex PCR, and TCRdb kept only the in-frame ones, dropping some. In the table there are 85,000 or so clones, roughly 83% of which are singletons. V shed 2 bases and J 1 base; nucleotides not matched to a gene: 3. This CDR3 is built from 16 residues. Germline assignment: CDR1 KGHSH and CDR2 LQKENI. Findings and caveats of the study: Public clonotypes were rare and shrank or held steady on treatment. At progression, clonality fell back toward baseline after rising at ibrutinib response.

The chain carries TRBV18 and TRBJ2-4; 9 positions agree with TRBD2. The sequences come from PBMCs, collected after 12 months of ibrutinib treatment. This clonotype was obtained from a human donor with chronic lymphocytic leukemia. DNA for the CDR3: TGTGCCAGCTCACCAAAGGGACTAGCCGCCAAAAACATTCAGTACTTC. This sequence encodes CASSPKGLAAKNIQYF.